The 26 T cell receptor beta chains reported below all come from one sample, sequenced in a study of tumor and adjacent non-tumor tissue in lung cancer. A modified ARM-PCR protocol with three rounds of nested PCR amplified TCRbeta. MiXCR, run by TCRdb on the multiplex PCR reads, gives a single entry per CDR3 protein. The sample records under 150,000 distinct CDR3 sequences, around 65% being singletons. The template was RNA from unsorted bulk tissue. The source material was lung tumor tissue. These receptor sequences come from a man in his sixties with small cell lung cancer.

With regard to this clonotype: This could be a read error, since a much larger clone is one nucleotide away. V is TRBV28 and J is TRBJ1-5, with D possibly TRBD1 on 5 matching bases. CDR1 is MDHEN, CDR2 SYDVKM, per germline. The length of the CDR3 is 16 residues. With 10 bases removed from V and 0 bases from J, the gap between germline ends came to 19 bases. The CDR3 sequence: CATLAAQVYSNQPQHF. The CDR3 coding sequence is TGTGCCACCCTAGCCGCACAGGTTTATAGCAATCAGCCCCAGCATTTT.

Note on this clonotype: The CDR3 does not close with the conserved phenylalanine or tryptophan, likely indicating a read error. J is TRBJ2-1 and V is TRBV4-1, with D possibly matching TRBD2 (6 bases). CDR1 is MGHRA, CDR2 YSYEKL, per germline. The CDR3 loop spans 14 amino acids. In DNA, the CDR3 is TGCGCCAGCAGCCTTTCGGCGACTAGTAATGAACAGTTCTCC. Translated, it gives CASSLSATSNEQFS.

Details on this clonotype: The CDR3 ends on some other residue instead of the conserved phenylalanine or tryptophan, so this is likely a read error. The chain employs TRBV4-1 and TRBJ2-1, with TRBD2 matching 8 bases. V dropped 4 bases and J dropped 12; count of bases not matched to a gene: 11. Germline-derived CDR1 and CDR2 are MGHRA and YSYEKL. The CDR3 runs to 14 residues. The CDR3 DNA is TGCGCCAGCAGCCTTTCGGCGACTAGCGATGGGCAGTTCTTA. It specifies CASSLSATSDGQFL.

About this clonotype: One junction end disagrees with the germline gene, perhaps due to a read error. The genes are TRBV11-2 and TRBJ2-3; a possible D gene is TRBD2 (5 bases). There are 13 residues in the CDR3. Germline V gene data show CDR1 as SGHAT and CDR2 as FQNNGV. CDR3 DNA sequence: TGTGCCAACAGCTATACTAGTACCGATACGCAGTATTTT. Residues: CANSYTSTDTQYF.

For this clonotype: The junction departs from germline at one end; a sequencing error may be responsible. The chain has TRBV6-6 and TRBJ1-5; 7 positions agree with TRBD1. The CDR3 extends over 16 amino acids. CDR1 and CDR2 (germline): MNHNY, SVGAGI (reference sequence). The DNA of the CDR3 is TGTGCCAACAGTACGCTGCAGGGGGGTAGCAATCAGCCTCAGCATTTT. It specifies CANSTLQGGSNQPQHF.

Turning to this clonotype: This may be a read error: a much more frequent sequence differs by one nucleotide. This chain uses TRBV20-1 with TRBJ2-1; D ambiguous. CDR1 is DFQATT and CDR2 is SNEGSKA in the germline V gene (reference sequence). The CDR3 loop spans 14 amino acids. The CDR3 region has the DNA TGCAGTGCTCCTCACCCTTACTCCTACAAAGAGCAGTTCTTC. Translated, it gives CSAPHPYSYKEQFF.

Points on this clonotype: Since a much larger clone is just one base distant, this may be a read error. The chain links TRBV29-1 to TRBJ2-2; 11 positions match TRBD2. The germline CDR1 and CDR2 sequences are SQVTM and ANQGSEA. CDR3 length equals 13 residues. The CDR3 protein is CIVGTSGTGELFF. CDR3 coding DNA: TGCATCGTTGGGACTAGCGGAACCGGGGAGCTGTTTTTT.

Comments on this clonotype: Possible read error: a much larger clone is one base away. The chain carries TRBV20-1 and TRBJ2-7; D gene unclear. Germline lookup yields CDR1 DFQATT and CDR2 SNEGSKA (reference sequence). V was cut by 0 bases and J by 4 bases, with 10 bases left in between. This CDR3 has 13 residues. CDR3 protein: CSARDMRRYEQYF. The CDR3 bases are TGCAGTGCTAGAGACATGAGGCGGTACGAGCAGTACTTC.

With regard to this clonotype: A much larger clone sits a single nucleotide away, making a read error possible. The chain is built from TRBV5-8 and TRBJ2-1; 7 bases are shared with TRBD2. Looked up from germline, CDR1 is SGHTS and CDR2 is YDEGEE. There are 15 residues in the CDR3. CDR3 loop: CANSGIRSYKIEQFF. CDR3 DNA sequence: TGTGCCAACAGCGGGATTAGATCCTATAAAATCGAGCAGTTCTTC.

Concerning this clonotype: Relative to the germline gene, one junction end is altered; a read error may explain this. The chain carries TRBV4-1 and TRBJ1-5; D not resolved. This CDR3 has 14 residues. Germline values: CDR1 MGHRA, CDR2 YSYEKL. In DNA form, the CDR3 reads TGCGCCAGCAGCTGGCTAAAGAGCAATCGGCCCCAGCATTTC. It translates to CASSWLKSNRPQHF.

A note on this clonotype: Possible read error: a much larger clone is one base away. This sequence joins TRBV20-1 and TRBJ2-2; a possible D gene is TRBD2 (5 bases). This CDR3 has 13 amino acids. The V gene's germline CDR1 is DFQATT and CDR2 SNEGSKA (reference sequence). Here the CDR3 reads CSTSSVNTGELFF. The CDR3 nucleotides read TGCAGTACTAGTAGCGTAAACACCGGGGAGCTGTTTTTT.

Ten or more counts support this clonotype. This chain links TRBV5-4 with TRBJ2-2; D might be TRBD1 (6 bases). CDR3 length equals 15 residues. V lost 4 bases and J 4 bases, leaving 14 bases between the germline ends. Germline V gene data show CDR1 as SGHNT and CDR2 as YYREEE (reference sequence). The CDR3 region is CASSSPGTRTGELFF. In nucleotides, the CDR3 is TGTGCCAGCAGCAGTCCCGGGACACGCACCGGGGAGCTGTTTTTT.

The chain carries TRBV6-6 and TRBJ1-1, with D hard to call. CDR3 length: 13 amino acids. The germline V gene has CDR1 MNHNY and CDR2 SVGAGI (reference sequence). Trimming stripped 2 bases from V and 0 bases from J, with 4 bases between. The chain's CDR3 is CASSYSLNTEAFF. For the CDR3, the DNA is TGTGCCAGCAGTTACAGCCTGAACACTGAAGCTTTCTTT.

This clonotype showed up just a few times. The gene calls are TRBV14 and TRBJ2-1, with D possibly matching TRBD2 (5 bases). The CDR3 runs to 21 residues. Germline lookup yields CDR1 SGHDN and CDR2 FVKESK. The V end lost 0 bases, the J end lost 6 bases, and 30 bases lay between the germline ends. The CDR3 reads CASSQEGFSGLYSESGNEQFF. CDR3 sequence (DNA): TGTGCCAGCAGCCAAGAAGGATTCTCGGGTTTGTATTCGGAGAGCGGCAATGAGCAGTTCTTC.

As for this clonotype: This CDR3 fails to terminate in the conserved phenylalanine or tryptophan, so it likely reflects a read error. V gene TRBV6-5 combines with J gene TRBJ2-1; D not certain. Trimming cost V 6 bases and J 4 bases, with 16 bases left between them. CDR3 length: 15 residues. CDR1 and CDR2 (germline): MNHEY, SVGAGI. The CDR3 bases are TGTGCCAGCAGGGTCTCCCTCCCGATGTACAATGAGCAGTTCATC. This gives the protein CASRVSLPMYNEQFI.

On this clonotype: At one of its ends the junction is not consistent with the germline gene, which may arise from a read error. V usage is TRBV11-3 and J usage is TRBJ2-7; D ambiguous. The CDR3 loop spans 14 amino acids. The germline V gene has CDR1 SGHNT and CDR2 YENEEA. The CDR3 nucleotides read TGTACCAGCAGCTTCGGTGAATACTCCTACGAGCAGTACTTC. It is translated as CTSSFGEYSYEQYF.

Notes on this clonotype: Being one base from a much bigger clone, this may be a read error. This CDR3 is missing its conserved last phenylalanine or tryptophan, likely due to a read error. In nucleotides, the CDR3 is TGCAGTGCCCAGACGACAGGGGGAGAGACCCAGTACTTA. Protein product: CSAQTTGGETQYL. The V call is TRBV20-1, the J call TRBJ2-5; 9 bases align to TRBD1. The CDR3 length is 13 residues. V gave up 6 bases and J gave up 4 bases; unmatched junction bases: 6. Germline loops: CDR1 DFQATT, CDR2 SNEGSKA (reference sequence).

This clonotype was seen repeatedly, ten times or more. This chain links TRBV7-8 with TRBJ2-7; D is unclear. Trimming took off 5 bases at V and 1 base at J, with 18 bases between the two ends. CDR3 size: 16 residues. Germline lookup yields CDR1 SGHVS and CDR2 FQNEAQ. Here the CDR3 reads CASSVEGLGSSYEQYV. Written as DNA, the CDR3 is TGTGCCAGCAGCGTAGAAGGGCTTGGTAGTTCCTACGAGCAGTACGTC.

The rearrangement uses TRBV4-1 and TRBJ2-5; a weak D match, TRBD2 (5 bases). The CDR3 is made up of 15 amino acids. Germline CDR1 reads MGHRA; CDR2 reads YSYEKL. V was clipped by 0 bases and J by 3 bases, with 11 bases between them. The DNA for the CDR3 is TGCGCCAGCAGCCAAGATCGGGATGAGGAAGAGACCCAGTACTTC. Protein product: CASSQDRDEEETQYF.

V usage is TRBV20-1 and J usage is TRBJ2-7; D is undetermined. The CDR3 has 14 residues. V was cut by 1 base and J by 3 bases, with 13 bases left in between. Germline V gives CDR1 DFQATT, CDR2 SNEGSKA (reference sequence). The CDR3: CSARGDMAVYEQYF. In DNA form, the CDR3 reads TGCAGTGCTAGAGGCGACATGGCGGTCTACGAGCAGTACTTC.

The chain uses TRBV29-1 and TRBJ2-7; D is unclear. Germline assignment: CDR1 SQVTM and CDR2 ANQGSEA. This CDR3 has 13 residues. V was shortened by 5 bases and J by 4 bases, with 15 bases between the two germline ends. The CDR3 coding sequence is TGCAGCGTTCGACGGAACGGCTTGTACGAGCAGTACTTC. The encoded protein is CSVRRNGLYEQYF.

The CDR3 sequence is CASSSGQGVDTQYF. CDR3 DNA: TGTGCCAGCAGCTCGGGACAGGGTGTAGATACGCAGTATTTT. This chain links TRBV7-9 with TRBJ2-3, with TRBD1 matching over 9 bases. Looked up from germline, CDR1 is SEHNR and CDR2 is FQNEAQ (reference sequence). The CDR3 totals 14 residues. With 4 bases clipped from V and 5 bases from J, the junction kept 4 bases outside the gene matches. Complete variable domain (other parts from reference TRBV7-9 and TRBJ2-3): DTGVSQNPRHKITKRGQNVTFRCDPISEHNRLYWYRQTLGQGPEFLTYFQNEAQLEKSRLLSDRFSAERPKGSFSTLEIQRTEQGDSAMYLCASSSGQGVDTQYFGPGTRLTVL.

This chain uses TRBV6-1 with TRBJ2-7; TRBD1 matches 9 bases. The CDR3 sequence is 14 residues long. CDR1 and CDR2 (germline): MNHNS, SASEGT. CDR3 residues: CATSAGQGFYEQYV. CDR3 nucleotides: TGTGCCACCAGTGCGGGACAGGGATTCTACGAGCAGTACGTC.

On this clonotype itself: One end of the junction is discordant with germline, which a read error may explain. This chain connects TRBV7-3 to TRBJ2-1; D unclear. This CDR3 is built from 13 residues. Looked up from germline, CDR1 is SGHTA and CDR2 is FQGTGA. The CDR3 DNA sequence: TGTGCCAGAAGCTTTGAAAGGCAGGATGAGCAGTTCTTC. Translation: CARSFERQDEQFF.

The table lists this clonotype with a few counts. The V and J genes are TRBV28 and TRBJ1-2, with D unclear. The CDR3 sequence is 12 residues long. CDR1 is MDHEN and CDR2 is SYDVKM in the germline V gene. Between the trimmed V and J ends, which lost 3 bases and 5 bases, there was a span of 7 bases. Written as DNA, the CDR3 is TGTGCCAGCAGTTTCTTATTATATGGCTACACCTTC. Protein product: CASSFLLYGYTF.

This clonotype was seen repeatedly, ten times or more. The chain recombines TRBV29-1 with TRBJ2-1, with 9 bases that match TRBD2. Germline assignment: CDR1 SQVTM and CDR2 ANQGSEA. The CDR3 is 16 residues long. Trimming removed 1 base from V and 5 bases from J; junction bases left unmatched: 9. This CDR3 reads CSVEASAGGINNEQFF. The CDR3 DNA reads TGCAGCGTTGAAGCGTCAGCGGGAGGAATAAACAATGAGCAGTTCTTC.